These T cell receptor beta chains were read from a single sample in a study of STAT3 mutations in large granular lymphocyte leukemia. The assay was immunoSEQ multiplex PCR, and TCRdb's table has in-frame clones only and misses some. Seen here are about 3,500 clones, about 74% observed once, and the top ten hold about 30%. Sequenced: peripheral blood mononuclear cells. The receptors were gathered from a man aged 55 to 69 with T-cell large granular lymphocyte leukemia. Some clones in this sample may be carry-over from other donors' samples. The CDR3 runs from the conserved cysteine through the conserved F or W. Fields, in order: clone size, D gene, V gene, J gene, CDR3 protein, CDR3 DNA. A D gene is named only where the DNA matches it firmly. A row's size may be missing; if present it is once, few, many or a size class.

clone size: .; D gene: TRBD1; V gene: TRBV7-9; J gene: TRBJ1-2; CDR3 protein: CASSSLSFRQGQTGGYTF; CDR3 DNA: TGTGCCAGCAGCTCCCTATCTTTCCGACAGGGCCAGACGGGGGGCTACACCTTC
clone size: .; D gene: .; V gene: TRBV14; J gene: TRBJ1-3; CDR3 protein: CASSPGHSGNTIYF; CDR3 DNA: TGTGCCAGCAGCCCTGGACATTCTGGAAACACCATATATTTT
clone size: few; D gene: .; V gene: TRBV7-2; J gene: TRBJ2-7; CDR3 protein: CASSLAGPLGYEQYF; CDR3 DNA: TGTGCCAGCAGCTTAGCAGGCCCGCTGGGCTACGAGCAGTACTTC
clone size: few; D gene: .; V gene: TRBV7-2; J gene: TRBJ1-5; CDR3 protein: CASSPERGLHQPQHF; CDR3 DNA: TGTGCCAGCAGCCCTGAGCGGGGTTTGCATCAGCCCCAGCATTTT
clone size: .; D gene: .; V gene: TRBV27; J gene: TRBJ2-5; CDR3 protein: CASSLGDQETQYF; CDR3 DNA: TGTGCCAGCAGTCTAGGCGACCAAGAGACCCAGTACTTC
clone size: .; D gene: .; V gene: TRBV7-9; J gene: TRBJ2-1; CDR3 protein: CASSLEGEQFF; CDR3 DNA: TGTGCCAGCAGCTTAGAGGGTGAGCAGTTCTTC
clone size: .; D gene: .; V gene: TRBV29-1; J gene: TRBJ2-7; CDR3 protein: CSVESGAGFSYEQYF; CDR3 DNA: TGCAGCGTTGAATCGGGAGCCGGGTTCTCCTACGAGCAGTACTTC
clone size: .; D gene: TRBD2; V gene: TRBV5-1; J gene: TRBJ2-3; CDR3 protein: CASSFATSAYTQYF; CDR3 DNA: TGCGCCAGCAGCTTCGCGACTAGCGCATATACGCAGTATTTT
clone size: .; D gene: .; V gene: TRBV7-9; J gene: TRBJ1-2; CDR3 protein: CATYANYGYTF; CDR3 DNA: TGTGCCACGTACGCTAACTATGGCTACACCTTC
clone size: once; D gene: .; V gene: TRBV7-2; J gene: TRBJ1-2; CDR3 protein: CASSLARNYGYTF; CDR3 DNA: TGTGCCAGCAGCTTAGCACGAAACTATGGCTACACCTTC
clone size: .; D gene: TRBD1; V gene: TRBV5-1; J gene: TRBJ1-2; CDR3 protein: CASSGDSNYGYTF; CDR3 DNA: TGCGCCAGCAGCGGGGACAGTAACTATGGCTACACCTTC
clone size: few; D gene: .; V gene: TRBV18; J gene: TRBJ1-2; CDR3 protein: CASSRGGSVNYGYTF; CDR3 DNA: TGTGCCAGCTCAAGGGGAGGGTCGGTGAACTATGGCTACACCTTC
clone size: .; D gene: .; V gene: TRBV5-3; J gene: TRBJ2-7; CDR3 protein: CARNKFKKGRQGLDSYEQYF; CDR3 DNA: TGTGCCAGAAACAAATTTAAAAAGGGACGCCAAGGTCTGGATTCCTACGAGCAGTACTTC
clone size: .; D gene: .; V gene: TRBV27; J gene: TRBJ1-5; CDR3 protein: CASSLGRLDQPQHF; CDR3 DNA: TGTGCCAGCAGTCTTGGACGGCTTGATCAGCCCCAGCATTTT
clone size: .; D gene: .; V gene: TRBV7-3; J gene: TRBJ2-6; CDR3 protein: CASSKRTSGANVLTF; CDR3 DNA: TGTGCCAGCAGCAAACGAACCTCTGGGGCCAACGTCCTGACTTTC
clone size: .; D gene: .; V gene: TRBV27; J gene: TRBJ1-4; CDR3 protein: CASSPRRSANEKLFF; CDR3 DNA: TGTGCCAGCAGCCCTAGGAGGTCGGCGAATGAAAAACTGTTTTTT
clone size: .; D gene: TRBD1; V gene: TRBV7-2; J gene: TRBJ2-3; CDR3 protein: CASSSDRVGDTQYF; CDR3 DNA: TGTGCCAGCAGCTCGGACAGGGTTGGAGATACGCAGTATTTT
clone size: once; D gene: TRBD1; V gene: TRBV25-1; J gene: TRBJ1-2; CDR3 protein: CASSEGQGDVYGYTF; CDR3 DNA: TGTGCCAGCAGTGAGGGGCAGGGGGATGTCTATGGCTACACCTTC
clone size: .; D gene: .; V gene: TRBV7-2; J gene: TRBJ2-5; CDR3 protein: CASSLATRGKTQYF; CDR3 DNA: TGTGCCAGCAGCTTAGCGACTAGGGGGAAGACCCAGTACTTC
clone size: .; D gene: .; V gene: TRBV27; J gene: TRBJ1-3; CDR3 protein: CASSVQGAPGNTIYF; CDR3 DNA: TGTGCCAGCAGTGTACAGGGAGCCCCTGGAAACACCATATATTTT
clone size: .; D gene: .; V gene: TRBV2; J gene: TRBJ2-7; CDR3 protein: CASSEQGDLYEQYF; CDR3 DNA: TGTGCCAGCAGTGAACAAGGGGACCTCTACGAGCAGTACTTC
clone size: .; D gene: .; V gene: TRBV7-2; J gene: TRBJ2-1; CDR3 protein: CASSLGIAGGQFF; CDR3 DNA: TGTGCCAGCAGCTTAGGAATCGCGGGTGGGCAGTTCTTC
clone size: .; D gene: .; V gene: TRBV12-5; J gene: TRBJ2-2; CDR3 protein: CASGFFPNTGELFF; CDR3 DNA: TGTGCTAGTGGTTTCTTTCCGAACACCGGGGAGCTGTTTTTT
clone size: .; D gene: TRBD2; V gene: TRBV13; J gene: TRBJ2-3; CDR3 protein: CASSSLAGHTDTQYF; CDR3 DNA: TGTGCCAGCAGCTCCCTAGCGGGACACACAGATACGCAGTATTTT
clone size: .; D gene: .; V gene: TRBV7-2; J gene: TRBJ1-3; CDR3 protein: CASSDWGGNSGNTIYF; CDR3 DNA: TGTGCCAGCAGCGACTGGGGGGGAAATTCTGGAAACACCATATATTTT
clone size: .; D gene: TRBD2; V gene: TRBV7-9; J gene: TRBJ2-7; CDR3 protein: CASSRTSGTSGRVSHEQYF; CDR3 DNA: TGTGCCAGCAGCCGCACCTCCGGGACTAGCGGGAGGGTTTCCCACGAGCAGTACTTC
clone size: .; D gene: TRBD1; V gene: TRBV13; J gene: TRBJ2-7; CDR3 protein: CASSHGQGAYEQYF; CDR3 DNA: TGTGCCAGCAGCCATGGACAGGGCGCCTACGAGCAGTACTTC
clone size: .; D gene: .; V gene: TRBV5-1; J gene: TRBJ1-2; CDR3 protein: CASSPRTAGRYGYTF; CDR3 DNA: TGCGCCAGCAGCCCCCGGACGGCAGGGCGCTATGGCTACACCTTC
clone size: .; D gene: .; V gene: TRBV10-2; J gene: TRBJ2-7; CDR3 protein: CASSESGTATYEQYF; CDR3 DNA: TGCGCCAGCAGTGAGTCCGGGACGGCTACCTACGAGCAGTACTTC
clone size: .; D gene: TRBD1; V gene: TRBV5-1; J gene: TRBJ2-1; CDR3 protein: CASSAGQGAYNEQFF; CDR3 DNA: TGCGCCAGCAGCGCGGGACAGGGGGCCTACAATGAGCAGTTCTTC
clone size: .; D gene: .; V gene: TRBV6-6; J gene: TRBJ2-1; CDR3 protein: CASSAHSGYNEQFF; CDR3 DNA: TGTGCCAGCAGTGCACATAGCGGATACAATGAGCAGTTCTTC
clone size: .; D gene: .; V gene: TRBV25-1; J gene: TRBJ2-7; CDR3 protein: CASSDRDSTSYEQYF; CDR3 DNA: TGTGCCAGCAGTGATAGGGACTCTACGTCCTACGAGCAGTACTTC
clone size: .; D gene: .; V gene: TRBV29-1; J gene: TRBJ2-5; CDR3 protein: CSVRGFVSGQETQYF; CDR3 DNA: TGCAGCGTCCGGGGTTTCGTTAGCGGCCAAGAGACCCAGTACTTC
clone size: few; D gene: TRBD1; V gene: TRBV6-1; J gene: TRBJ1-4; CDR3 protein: CASNLDRDGEKLFF; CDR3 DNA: TGTGCCAGCAATTTGGACAGGGATGGTGAAAAACTGTTTTTT
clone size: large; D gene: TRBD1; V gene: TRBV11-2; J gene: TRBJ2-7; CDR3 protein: CASSPWDRQSEQYF; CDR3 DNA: TGTGCCAGCAGCCCTTGGGACAGGCAATCCGAGCAGTACTTC
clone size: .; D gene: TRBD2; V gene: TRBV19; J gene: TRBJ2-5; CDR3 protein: CASTKSGGQETQYF; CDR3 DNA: TGTGCCAGTACAAAGAGCGGGGGCCAAGAGACCCAGTACTTC
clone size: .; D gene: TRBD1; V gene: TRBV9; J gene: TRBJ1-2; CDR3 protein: CASSGTGIYGYTF; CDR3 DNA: TGTGCCAGCAGCGGGACAGGGATATATGGCTACACCTTC
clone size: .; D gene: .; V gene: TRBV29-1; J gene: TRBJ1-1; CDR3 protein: CSVEVQATNTEAFF; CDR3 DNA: TGCAGCGTTGAAGTACAGGCCACGAACACTGAAGCTTTCTTT
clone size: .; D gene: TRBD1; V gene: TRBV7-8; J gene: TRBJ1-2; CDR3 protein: CATWGTGAYGYTF; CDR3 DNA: TGTGCTACTTGGGGGACAGGGGCCTATGGCTACACCTTC
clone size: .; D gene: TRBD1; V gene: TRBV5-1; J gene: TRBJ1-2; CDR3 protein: CASSVTPGQRNGYTF; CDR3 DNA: TGCGCCAGCAGCGTTACTCCGGGACAGAGGAATGGCTACACCTTC
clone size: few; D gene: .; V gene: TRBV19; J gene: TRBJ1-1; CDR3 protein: CASSKDGGNTEAFF; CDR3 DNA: TGTGCCAGTAGTAAGGACGGAGGGAACACTGAAGCTTTCTTT
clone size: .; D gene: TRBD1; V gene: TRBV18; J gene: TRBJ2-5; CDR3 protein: CASSRSGQGAVETQYF; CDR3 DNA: TGTGCCAGCTCACGATCGGGACAGGGGGCCGTTGAGACCCAGTACTTC
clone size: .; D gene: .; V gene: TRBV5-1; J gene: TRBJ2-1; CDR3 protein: CASSLRGATYNEQFF; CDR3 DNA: TGCGCCAGCAGCTTGCGTGGCGCGACCTACAATGAGCAGTTCTTC
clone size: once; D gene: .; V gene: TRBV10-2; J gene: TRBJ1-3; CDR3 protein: CASTWDSGNTIYF; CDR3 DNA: TGCGCCAGCACCTGGGACTCTGGAAACACCATATATTTT
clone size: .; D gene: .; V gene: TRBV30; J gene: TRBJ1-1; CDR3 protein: CAWSHDTGPEAFF; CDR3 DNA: TGTGCCTGGAGTCACGACACGGGGCCTGAAGCTTTCTTT
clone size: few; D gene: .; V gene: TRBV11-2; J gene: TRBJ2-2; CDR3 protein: CASSLVRGLFTGELFF; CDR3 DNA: TGTGCCAGCAGCTTAGTAAGGGGACTTTTCACCGGGGAGCTGTTTTTT
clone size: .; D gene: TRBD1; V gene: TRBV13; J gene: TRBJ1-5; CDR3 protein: CASSLGTGNQPQHF; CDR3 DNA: TGTGCCAGCAGCTTAGGGACAGGGAATCAGCCCCAGCATTTT
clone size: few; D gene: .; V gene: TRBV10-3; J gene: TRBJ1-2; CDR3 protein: CAISDRVLGGYTF; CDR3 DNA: TGTGCCATCAGTGACAGGGTTCTGGGGGGCTACACCTTC
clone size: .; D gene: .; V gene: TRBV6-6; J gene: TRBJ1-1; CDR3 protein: CASSYSQTNTEAFF; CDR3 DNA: TGTGCCAGCAGTTACTCGCAGACGAACACTGAAGCTTTCTTT
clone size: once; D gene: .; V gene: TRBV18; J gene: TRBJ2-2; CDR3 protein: CASSPTFEELFF; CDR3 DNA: TGTGCCAGCTCACCAACCTTCGAGGAGCTGTTTTTT
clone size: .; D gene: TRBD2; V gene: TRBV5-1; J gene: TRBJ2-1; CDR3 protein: CASSRGWREGNVNEQFF; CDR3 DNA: TGCGCCAGCAGCCGTGGTTGGCGGGAGGGGAATGTGAATGAGCAGTTCTTC